The 31 T cell receptor beta chains reported below all come from one sample, sequenced in a study of blood T cells in healthy people across ages. Using a J-beta primer mix together with a sample-barcoded 5' primer, a second PCR was run for about 6 to 11 cycles. A single record per CDR3 protein comes from TCRdb applying MiXCR to the 5' RACE reads. The sample has roughly 680,000 distinct CDR3 sequences; over 40% are singletons. The material sequenced was blood. These receptors all come from a woman older than 75 in good health.

The chain recombines TRBV12-3 or TRBV12-4 with TRBJ2-3; 7 nucleotides align to TRBD2. The CDR3 is 16 residues long. The trim removed 3 bases at V and 13 bases at J, leaving 19 bases unmatched. The CDR3 sequence: CASSFWSSGNTDAEYF. CDR3 bases: TGTGCCAGCAGTTTCTGGTCTAGCGGCAACACAGATGCGGAGTATTTT.

On this clonotype: A much larger clone sits a single nucleotide away, making a read error possible. The rearrangement links TRBV12-3 or TRBV12-4 to TRBJ2-7; 7 bases map to TRBD1. The CDR3 sequence is 15 residues long. The V and J ends lost 3 bases and 7 bases, in that order; junction bases with no gene match: 12. CDR3 loop: CASSLEGGGISEQYF. CDR3 nucleotides: TGTGCCAGCAGTTTGGAAGGGGGCGGTATTAGTGAGCAGTACTTC.

V gene TRBV24-1 combines with J gene TRBJ2-1; D ambiguous. The CDR3 loop spans 13 amino acids. V was trimmed by 9 bases and J by 4 bases, leaving 12 bases between them. CDR1 and CDR2 from the germline V gene are KGHDR and SFDVKD. CDR3 loop: CATGGVGYNEQFF. For the CDR3, the DNA is TGTGCCACCGGTGGCGTGGGGTACAATGAGCAGTTCTTC.

This sequence joins TRBV6-2 or TRBV6-3 and TRBJ2-1; TRBD2 aligns across 8 bases. The end of the DNA aligns better with TRBJ2-7, so the J call may be wrong. The CDR3 is 13 residues long. Per the germline V gene, CDR1 is MNHEY and CDR2 is SVGEGT. The CDR3 is CASSIGLANEQYF. CDR3 nucleotide sequence: TGTGCCAGCAGCATAGGACTAGCCAATGAGCAGTACTTC.

This clonotype was detected many times. The genes are TRBV7-8 and TRBJ1-2, with D possibly matching TRBD1 (6 bases). Trimming removed 2 bases from V and 4 bases from J, with 14 bases in between. CDR1 is SGHVS and CDR2 is FQNEAQ in the germline V gene. This CDR3 is 15 amino acids long. The CDR3 coding sequence is TGTGCCAGCAGCTTAAGGGCAGGGGAACGCTATGGCTACACCTTC. It is translated as CASSLRAGERYGYTF.

V gene TRBV28 combines with J gene TRBJ1-5; weak D call: TRBD1 (5 bases). This CDR3 comprises 13 residues. Trimming pared 7 bases from V and 3 bases from J, leaving 10 bases between. Germline V gene lookup returns CDR1 MDHEN and CDR2 SYDVKM. The CDR3 nucleotides are TGTGCCAGCAATGACAGTCCCAATCAGCCCCAGCATTTT. It codes for CASNDSPNQPQHF. Full variable domain (rest looked up from reference TRBV28 and TRBJ1-5): DVKVTQSSRYLVKRTGEKVFLECVQDMDHENMFWYRQDPGLGLRLIYFSYDVKMKEKGDIPEGYSVSREKKERFSLILESASTNQTSMYLCASNDSPNQPQHFGDGTRLSIL.

The chain has TRBV5-1 and TRBJ2-1; TRBD1 is a possible D gene (9 bases). Looked up from germline, CDR1 is SGHRS and CDR2 is YFSETQ. V was shortened by 5 bases and J by 8 bases, with 29 bases between the two germline ends. This CDR3 is 18 amino acids long. In nucleotides, the CDR3 is TGCGCCAGCAGTCGGGGACAGGGTGTTAGCGGGATCTCTGATGAGCAGTTCTTC. This sequence encodes CASSRGQGVSGISDEQFF.

With regard to this clonotype: A single base separates this from a much larger clone, so it may be a read error. This sequence joins TRBV21-1 and TRBJ2-7; whether TRBD1, the table's D call, matches the DNA was not checked. TRBV21-1 is labeled a pseudogene. The CDR3 is 18 residues long. The CDR3 DNA reads as TGTGCCAGCAGCAAAGCGTACGTAGGGACAGGGGGCTACGACGAGCAGTACTTC. This codes for CASSKAYVGTGGYDEQYF.

CDR3 coding DNA: TGTGCCAGCGGCGGCGGGGTGGGAGAAGCTTTCTTT. The encoded protein is CASGGGVGEAFF. The rearrangement joins TRBV28 to TRBJ1-1; D is ambiguous. Deletions cut 8 bases from V and 8 bases from J, with 15 bases between. Per the germline V gene, CDR1 is MDHEN and CDR2 is SYDVKM. The CDR3 is made up of 12 amino acids.

The chain combines TRBV11-1 with TRBJ2-1; possibly TRBD1 for D (6 bases). Trimming removed 1 base from V and 7 bases from J, with 11 bases in between. There are 14 residues in the CDR3. Germline assignment: CDR1 SGHAT and CDR2 FQDESV (reference sequence). The DNA of the CDR3 is TGTGCCAGCAGCTTAGAAATACAGGGTAATGAGCAGTTCTTC. Its protein is CASSLEIQGNEQFF.

This clonotype was found many times. This chain links TRBV29-1 with TRBJ2-5; D unresolved. V was trimmed by 4 bases and J by 6 bases, leaving 18 bases between them. The CDR3 is made up of 14 amino acids. CDR1 SQVTM and CDR2 ANQGSEA come from the germline V gene. The CDR3: CSVARSDTTKTQYF. CDR3 coding DNA: TGCAGCGTTGCAAGGTCGGATACGACAAAGACCCAGTACTTC.

Only a few counts were recorded for this clonotype. The J gene is TRBJ2-2, the V gene TRBV7-2, with TRBD1 identical over 8 bases. The CDR3 sequence is 16 residues long. With V trimmed by 1 base and J by 3 bases, 4 bases remained unmatched. Per the germline V gene, CDR1 is SGHTA and CDR2 is FQGNSA. CDR3 residues: CASSLGTGSYTGELFF. The DNA of the CDR3 is TGTGCCAGCAGCTTAGGGACAGGGTCTTACACCGGGGAGCTGTTTTTT.

This sequence joins TRBV20-1 and TRBJ2-5; D gene ambiguous. The CDR3 covers 12 residues. Trimming left V 7 bases short and J 11 bases short, with 20 bases between. Germline CDR1 and CDR2: DFQATT and SNEGSKA (reference sequence). The CDR3 DNA reads TGCAGTGGGGGTCCTGGTTTTAATGAGCAGTACTTC. It is translated as CSGGPGFNEQYF.

The chain uses TRBV14 and TRBJ1-4; possibly TRBD1 for D (5 bases). The CDR3 loop spans 17 amino acids. V lost 2 bases to trimming and J lost 0 bases, with 13 bases between them. CDR1 SGHDN and CDR2 FVKESK come from the germline V gene. The DNA of the CDR3 is TGTGCCAGCAGCCAACCCCTTCCACAGGCAACTAATGAAAAACTGTTTTTT. It translates to CASSQPLPQATNEKLFF.

This chain connects TRBV11-2 to TRBJ1-3; D uncertain. The CDR3 totals 15 residues. V lost 1 base to trimming and J lost 2 bases, with 9 bases between them. CDR1 and CDR2 from the germline V gene are SGHAT and FQNNGV. CDR3 coding DNA: TGTGCCAGCAGCTTAGTCGGGGAAGCTGGAAACACCATATATTTT. Its protein product is CASSLVGEAGNTIYF. Complete variable domain (other parts from reference TRBV11-2 and TRBJ1-3): EAGVAQSPRYKIIEKRQSVAFWCNPISGHATLYWYQQILGQGPKLLIQFQNNGVVDDSQLPKDRFSAERLKGVDSTLKIQPAKLEDSAVYLCASSLVGEAGNTIYFGEGSWLTVV.

On this clonotype: Since a much larger clone is just one base distant, this may be a read error. This sequence joins TRBV27 and TRBJ2-7; no firm D call. Germline V lookup: CDR1 MNHEY, CDR2 SMNVEV (reference sequence). CDR3 length: 14 amino acids. CDR3 in amino acids: CASSLMGRTYDQYF. The DNA of the CDR3 is TGTGCCAGCAGTTTAATGGGTCGGACGTACGATCAGTACTTC.

This clonotype showed up many times. The chain recombines TRBV5-1 with TRBJ2-1; D may be TRBD1 (5 bases). CDR1 SGHRS and CDR2 YFSETQ come from the germline V gene. Trimming left V 7 bases short and J 3 bases short, with 11 bases between. The CDR3 totals 13 residues. CDR3 sequence (DNA): TGCGCCAGCGGACCTGACAGCTACAATGAGCAGTTCTTC. Amino acids: CASGPDSYNEQFF. The complete variable domain, with remaining parts taken from reference TRBV5-1 and TRBJ2-1, reads KAGVTQTPRYLIKTRGQQVTLSCSPISGHRSVSWYQQTPGQGLQFLFEYFSETQRNKGNFPGRFSGRQFSNSRSEMNVSTLELGDSALYLCASGPDSYNEQFFGPGTRLTVL.

This chain uses TRBV5-6 with TRBJ2-3; D is perhaps TRBD2 (6 bases). V was trimmed by 4 bases and J by 4 bases, leaving 16 bases between them. This CDR3 has 15 residues. CDR1 is SGHDT and CDR2 is YYEEEE in the germline V gene. CDR3 residues: CASSVQAGLSDTQYF. For the CDR3, the DNA is TGTGCCAGCAGCGTGCAGGCGGGACTTTCAGATACGCAGTATTTT.

This clonotype was detected only a few times. This sequence may be a read error, since a much larger clone differs from it by one base. This chain joins TRBV7-9 and TRBJ2-5, with D tentatively TRBD1 or TRBD2 (5 bases each). The J call may be mistaken, given a closer DNA end match to TRBJ2-1. CDR1 SEHNR and CDR2 FQNEAQ come from the germline V gene (reference sequence). The CDR3 loop spans 15 amino acids. DNA of the CDR3: TGTGCCAGCAGCTTGGGTACTAGTGGGACGGAGACCCAGTTCTTC. This encodes CASSLGTSGTETQFF.

The V call is TRBV19, the J call TRBJ1-5; weak D call: TRBD1 (5 bases). This CDR3 has 15 residues. CDR1 and CDR2 from the germline V gene are LNHDA and SQIVND (reference sequence). V dropped 5 bases and J dropped 2 bases, with 13 bases sitting between them. CDR3 amino acids: CASSGPGIGNQPQHF. The CDR3, as DNA: TGTGCCAGTAGTGGCCCAGGGATCGGCAATCAGCCCCAGCATTTT.

The J gene is TRBJ2-3, the V gene TRBV11-2; D gene ambiguous. V was cut by 1 base and J by 0 bases, with 11 bases left in between. This CDR3 spans 16 amino acids. Germline lookup yields CDR1 SGHAT and CDR2 FQNNGV. The CDR3: CASSLVRPPSTDTQYF. CDR3 in DNA: TGTGCCAGCAGCTTAGTTCGCCCCCCTAGCACAGATACGCAGTATTTT.

Worth noting for this clonotype: This may be a read error: a much more frequent sequence differs by one nucleotide. As DNA, the CDR3 is TGTGCCAGCAGTTATGAGGGCTATGGCTACACCTTC. Encoded protein: CASSYEGYGYTF. The V call is TRBV12-3 or TRBV12-4, the J call TRBJ1-2; no definite D call. V lost 4 bases and J 4 bases, leaving 7 bases between the germline ends. The CDR3 is 12 residues long.

The rearrangement links TRBV25-1 to TRBJ2-6; D might be TRBD1 or TRBD2, each matching 5 bases. The CDR3 is 16 amino acids. V lost 5 bases and J 0 bases, leaving 11 bases between the germline ends. Germline loops: CDR1 MGHDK, CDR2 SYGVNS. CDR3: CASSWAGSSGANVLTF. In nucleotides, the CDR3 is TGTGCCAGCAGTTGGGCAGGGAGCTCTGGGGCCAACGTCCTGACTTTC.

The V call is TRBV7-6, the J call TRBJ2-5; 8 bases line up with TRBD2. The junction had 3 bases not matched to a gene; V was cut back by 0 bases and J by 3 bases. The germline CDR1 and CDR2 sequences are SGHVS and FNYEAQ. There are 15 residues in the CDR3. CDR3 sequence reads: CASSLAVGLEETQYF. CDR3 DNA: TGTGCCAGCAGCTTAGCGGTGGGACTAGAAGAGACCCAGTACTTC.

The J gene is TRBJ2-7, the V gene TRBV7-6, with a possible D match to TRBD1 (5 bases). The CDR3 is made up of 15 amino acids. Trimming stripped 5 bases from V and 4 bases from J, with 18 bases between. The germline V gene has CDR1 SGHVS and CDR2 FNYEAQ. CDR3 sequence: CASSKKAGLQYEQYF. In DNA, the CDR3 is TGTGCCAGCAGCAAAAAGGCAGGGCTGCAATACGAGCAGTACTTC.

V gene TRBV9 combines with J gene TRBJ1-5; TRBD1 might be the D (5 bases). V was shortened by 3 bases and J by 3 bases, with 16 bases between the two germline ends. The CDR3 spans 16 residues. The germline V gene encodes CDR1 SGDLS and CDR2 YYNGEE. CDR3 amino acids: CASSAGTGAYNQPQHF. The CDR3, as DNA: TGTGCCAGCAGCGCCGGAACCGGGGCCTACAATCAGCCCCAGCATTTT. The variable domain in full, with the rest retrieved from reference TRBV9 and TRBJ1-5, is DSGVTQTPKHLITATGQRVTLRCSPRSGDLSVYWYQQSLDQGLQFLIQYYNGEERAKGNILERFSAQQFPDLHSELNLSSLELGDSALYFCASSAGTGAYNQPQHFGDGTRLSIL.

The chain recombines TRBV19 with TRBJ1-5; 7 nucleotides line up with TRBD1. Germline values: CDR1 LNHDA, CDR2 SQIVND (reference sequence). CDR3 size: 16 residues. With 3 bases clipped from V and 2 bases from J, the junction kept 7 bases outside the gene matches. The CDR3, as DNA: TGTGCCAGTAGTATGGGACAGATGGTTGGCAATCAGCCCCAGCATTTT. This sequence encodes CASSMGQMVGNQPQHF.

This clonotype was seen a handful of times. V usage is TRBV11-2 and J usage is TRBJ2-5; D might be TRBD2 (6 bases). V lost 3 bases, J lost 11 bases, and 16 bases lay in between. Germline V gene data show CDR1 as SGHAT and CDR2 as FQNNGV. The CDR3 runs to 13 residues. The CDR3 bases are TGTGCCAGCAGCTTGGAGGGCCCTCGGGAGCAGTACTTC. This encodes CASSLEGPREQYF.

The V gene is TRBV3-1, the J gene TRBJ2-2; no reliable D call. Germline lookup yields CDR1 LGHDT and CDR2 YNNKEL (reference sequence). The V and J ends lost 0 bases and 5 bases respectively, with 7 bases between them. CDR3 size: 14 residues. In nucleotides, the CDR3 is TGTGCCAGCAGCCAAGATCATGGGACCGGGGAGCTGTTTTTT. Amino acid sequence: CASSQDHGTGELFF.

This clonotype has more than one count but fewer than ten. This sequence joins TRBV12-3 or TRBV12-4 and TRBJ1-2; no definite D call. The CDR3 has 14 residues. Trimming removed 5 bases at V and 3 bases at J, with 13 bases between. CDR3 amino acids: CASSLRLRDYGYTF. The CDR3 bases are TGTGCCAGCAGTCTAAGGCTAAGAGACTATGGCTACACCTTC.

A few counts support this clonotype. V gene TRBV7-9 combines with J gene TRBJ2-1; D perhaps matches TRBD2 (5 bases). V gave up 5 bases and J gave up 0 bases, with 14 bases separating them. This CDR3 is built from 16 residues. The germline CDR1 and CDR2 sequences are SEHNR and FQNEAQ (reference sequence). The DNA for the CDR3 is TGTGCCAGCAGCCCCCGAAGCGGTAGCTCCTACAATGAGCAGTTCTTC. Translating it yields CASSPRSGSSYNEQFF.